The rows below give T cell receptor beta chains drawn from one sample of a study of technical replicates of blood from a handful of donors. Assay used: immunoSEQ multiplex PCR; TCRdb lists only in-frame clones, some missing. The repertoire holds approximately 80,000 clones, with 89% as singletons. The source material was T cells isolated from PBMCs. These receptors were obtained from a human donor in good health. Each CDR3 is given with its conserved first and last residue. Each record gives: CDR3 DNA, CDR3 protein, V gene, J gene, clone size, D gene. D genes are given only for firm matches. Not all rows give a size; the values are once, few, many and, for expanded clones, a class.

TGTGCCAGCAGTTCCGGGACAGGGGCAGCTTTCTTT	CASSSGTGAAFF	TRBV6-6	TRBJ1-1	.	TRBD1
TGTGCCAGCAGTTTCCGAGACAGACCTAACTATGGCTACACCTTC	CASSFRDRPNYGYTF	TRBV28	TRBJ1-2	.	.
TGCGCCAGCAGCTCCCACAGGGACCCCACCGGGGAGCTGTTTTTT	CASSSHRDPTGELFF	TRBV5-1	TRBJ2-2	.	.
TGTGCCAGCAGCCAAGACGCGGGAGGGCCACACAATGAGCAGTTCTTC	CASSQDAGGPHNEQFF	TRBV4-2	TRBJ2-1	few	TRBD2
TGTGCCAGCAGCCCTACATGGGGACAGGGACAGACCCAGTACTTC	CASSPTWGQGQTQYF	TRBV27	TRBJ2-5	.	TRBD1
TGTGCCAGTAGTATAAAGGGCAGGGGCAATCAGCCCCAGCATTTT	CASSIKGRGNQPQHF	TRBV19	TRBJ1-5	.	.
TGTGCCTGGAATCACCCGGGACAATATCAGCCCCAGCATTTT	CAWNHPGQYQPQHF	TRBV30	TRBJ1-5	.	.
TGTGCCACCAGCAGAGTATCCGAGACCCAGTACTTC	CATSRVSETQYF	TRBV15	TRBJ2-5	once	.
TGCAGCGCGGAGCCTGCCACAGATACGCAGTATTTT	CSAEPATDTQYF	TRBV29-1	TRBJ2-3	.	.
TGTGCCAGCAGCGATATTGTGTCAGCGTTGAATGAGCAGTTCTTC	CASSDIVSALNEQFF	TRBV28	TRBJ2-1	.	.
TGCAGTGCGGAAAGAGGAGAGGGGCAGTTCTTC	CSAERGEGQFF	TRBV20-1	TRBJ2-1	.	.
TGTGCCACCAGCAGAGACCATAGCGGGAGTGGAGCAGATACGCAGTATTTT	CATSRDHSGSGADTQYF	TRBV15	TRBJ2-3	once	TRBD2
TGTGCCAGCAGCCCTCTAGCGGCTCTCTACAATGAGCAGTTCTTC	CASSPLAALYNEQFF	TRBV28	TRBJ2-1	.	TRBD2
TGTGCCAGCAGTTACTCAGGACTAGCTCCCCAAGAGACCCAGTACTTC	CASSYSGLAPQETQYF	TRBV6-5	TRBJ2-5	.	TRBD2
TGTGCCAGCGCAGGACAGGGTCGGGAGACCCAGTACTTC	CASAGQGRETQYF	TRBV7-2	TRBJ2-5	.	TRBD1
TGTGCCAGCAGCTTAGGAGGGACAGGGAATCAGCCCCAGCATTTT	CASSLGGTGNQPQHF	TRBV7-9	TRBJ1-5	.	TRBD1
TGTGCCAGCAGCGTAGGCAGGACAGGGGCTACCGGGGAGCTGTTTTTT	CASSVGRTGATGELFF	TRBV9	TRBJ2-2	.	TRBD1
TGTGCCTGGGGTACAGGGATGGAAGCTTTCTTT	CAWGTGMEAFF	TRBV30	TRBJ1-1	.	.
TGTGCCAGCAGTTTATTACCGGTGGGGGAGGGCCTGGGTGAGCAGTTCTTC	CASSLLPVGEGLGEQFF	TRBV28	TRBJ2-1	.	TRBD2
TGTGCCAGCAGACAGGGCAATCAGCCCCAGCATTTT	CASRQGNQPQHF	TRBV6-5	TRBJ1-5	.	.
TGTGCCAGCTCACTGACAACTGGCCAGACCCCACATGGCTACACCTTC	CASSLTTGQTPHGYTF	TRBV18	TRBJ1-2	.	.
TGTGCCAGCAGTTACTCGATAAGGGGGCCCCAGCATTTT	CASSYSIRGPQHF	TRBV6-6	TRBJ1-5	.	.
TGTGCCAGCAGCTCGATTCTGTGGGGGGAAAATGAAAAACTGTTTTTT	CASSSILWGENEKLFF	TRBV7-9	TRBJ1-4	.	.
TGTGCCTGGAGTGTACTAGGGGGGGGCGCTTTCTTT	CAWSVLGGGAFF	TRBV30	TRBJ1-1	.	.
TGTGCCAGCAGCGTAGTGGGGAGCTCCTACGAGCAGTACTTC	CASSVVGSSYEQYF	TRBV9	TRBJ2-7	.	.
TGTGCCAGCAGCCCGGGACAGGGGGCCGACGAGCAGTACTTC	CASSPGQGADEQYF	TRBV14	TRBJ2-7	.	TRBD1
TGTGCCAGCAGCTTAGCGCTAAGGGGGAACACTGAAGCTTTCTTT	CASSLALRGNTEAFF	TRBV7-8	TRBJ1-1	.	.
TGTGCCAGCAGCGGAGGGGTTTTGGGGACTGAAGCTTTCTTT	CASSGGVLGTEAFF	TRBV7-2	TRBJ1-1	once	.
TGCGCCAGCAGCACAGGGTCCGGCACCGGGGAGCTGTTTTTT	CASSTGSGTGELFF	TRBV4-1	TRBJ2-2	.	.
TGCGCCAGCAGCCAGAGGGGGTCCACCGGGGAGCTGTTTTTT	CASSQRGSTGELFF	TRBV4-3	TRBJ2-2	.	.
TGTGCCAGCAGTTACTCTGGGCTAGCAAACAATGAGCAGTTCTTC	CASSYSGLANNEQFF	TRBV6-5	TRBJ2-1	.	.
TGTGCCAGCAGCCCTCGGGCAGGGGTGGGTGAAGCTTTCTTT	CASSPRAGVGEAFF	TRBV7-9	TRBJ1-1	.	.
TGTGCCTGGAGTGTATGGGGCGGAGCTTTCTTT	CAWSVWGGAFF	TRBV30	TRBJ1-1	.	.
TGTGCCAGCAGCGCATTTACAGGGATCTACGAGCAGTACTTC	CASSAFTGIYEQYF	TRBV7-2	TRBJ2-7	.	.
TGTGCCAGCAGCTTCGCAGCGGGAGGGCCCAACTACGAGCAGTACTTC	CASSFAAGGPNYEQYF	TRBV11-3	TRBJ2-7	.	TRBD2
TGTGCCAGCTCACCATTGACAGGGGGGACCGGGGAGCTGTTTTTT	CASSPLTGGTGELFF	TRBV18	TRBJ2-2	once	TRBD1
TGTGCCAGCAGCCCCAATAGCGGGAGTGAAGAGCAGTTCTTC	CASSPNSGSEEQFF	TRBV7-7	TRBJ2-1	.	TRBD2
TGTGCCAGCAGCGTAGTTGGTAGCGGATACACCGGGGAGCTGTTTTTT	CASSVVGSGYTGELFF	TRBV9	TRBJ2-2	.	.
TGTGCCAGCAGTATTACCGGGACAGGGGACGAGCAGTACTTC	CASSITGTGDEQYF	TRBV6-5	TRBJ2-7	.	TRBD1
TGTGCCAGCAACGGCCCCTCCCAGGGAGAGACCCAGTACTTC	CASNGPSQGETQYF	TRBV28	TRBJ2-5	.	.
TGTGCCAGCAGTTTATACCCAGGCCCGTTCACTGAAGCTTTCTTT	CASSLYPGPFTEAFF	TRBV27	TRBJ1-1	.	.
TGTGCCAGCAGCCAGTACGGGACAGATACGCAGTATTTT	CASSQYGTDTQYF	TRBV5-5	TRBJ2-3	once	.
TGTGCCAGTAGTACGGGACACAACTACGAGCAGTACTTC	CASSTGHNYEQYF	TRBV19	TRBJ2-7	.	.
TGTGCCAGCAGCTTAGGAGGAGACACTGAAGCTTTCTTT	CASSLGGDTEAFF	TRBV13	TRBJ1-1	.	.
TGTGCCGCCCGGCCGGGACTTCAAGCGGATACGCAGTATTTT	CAARPGLQADTQYF	TRBV5-6	TRBJ2-3	.	.
TGTGCCAGCAGTTCACGGGGGGCGCCCGGCTACACCTTC	CASSSRGAPGYTF	TRBV27	TRBJ1-2	.	.
TGTGCCAGCAGTTCACTCGGAGTAGCGGGAGGGTACGAGCAGTACTTC	CASSSLGVAGGYEQYF	TRBV28	TRBJ2-7	.	TRBD2
TGCGCCAGCAGCCAAGATGGTATAGCGGGAGCCTGGAATGAGCAGTTCTTC	CASSQDGIAGAWNEQFF	TRBV4-1	TRBJ2-1	.	TRBD2
TGTGCCAGCAGTTTCGTGGGGGCTAATCAGCCCCAGCATTTT	CASSFVGANQPQHF	TRBV27	TRBJ1-5	.	.
TGCGCCAGCAGTCGGGGACTAGCGGGCTCCTACGAGCAGTACTTC	CASSRGLAGSYEQYF	TRBV5-1	TRBJ2-7	once	TRBD2
TGCGCCAGCAGCTGGAGCTCACAAGAAGATACGCAGTATTTT	CASSWSSQEDTQYF	TRBV5-1	TRBJ2-3	.	.
TGTGCCAGCAGCCCAGGTCTAGCGGGAAAAGAGACCCAGTACTTC	CASSPGLAGKETQYF	TRBV2	TRBJ2-5	.	TRBD2
TGTGCCAGCAGCCAAGCACTAGCGGGAGCCTACGAGCAGTACTTC	CASSQALAGAYEQYF	TRBV4-2	TRBJ2-7	.	TRBD2
TGTGCCAGCAGTTACAGGGGGTGGAACACTGAAGCTTTCTTT	CASSYRGWNTEAFF	TRBV6-5	TRBJ1-1	.	.
TGTGCCAGCAGTTACTTATCCTCCAGTTACACCGGGGAGCTGTTTTTT	CASSYLSSSYTGELFF	TRBV6-6	TRBJ2-2	.	.